These 26 T cell receptor beta chains were all obtained from the same sample, sequenced in a study of blood T cell repertoires in COVID-19. The method was immunoSEQ multiplex PCR; TCRdb's version includes in-frame clones alone and lacks a portion of them. Of about 190,000 clones listed, around 85% are singletons. Sequencing was performed on peripheral blood. These receptors all stem from a woman between 50 and 59 years old with acute or convalescent COVID-19.

This chain connects TRBV5-1 to TRBJ2-1; TRBD2 agrees at 14 bases. With V trimmed by 1 base and J by 5 bases, 5 bases remained unmatched. Germline CDR1 SGHRS, CDR2 YFSETQ. CDR3 length: 17 residues. The CDR3 region has the DNA TGCGCCAGCAGCTTGAGGGGACTAGCGGGAGTTAACAATGAGCAGTTCTTC. It is translated as CASSLRGLAGVNNEQFF.

The rearrangement links TRBV6-5 to TRBJ1-2; D perhaps matches TRBD1 (6 bases). Between the trimmed V and J ends, which lost 2 bases and 8 bases, there was a span of 15 bases. CDR1 is MNHEY, CDR2 SVGAGI, per germline. The CDR3 runs 14 residues. The CDR3 DNA follows: TGTGCCAGCAGTTACACCGGGGGGCAACGGGGCTACACCTTC. This sequence encodes CASSYTGGQRGYTF.

The chain is built from TRBV7-2 and TRBJ1-4; TRBD1 matches at 7 bases. Unmatched junction bases numbered 5, after V lost 3 bases and J lost 7 bases. CDR3 length: 14 amino acids. Germline values: CDR1 SGHTA, CDR2 FQGNSA. CDR3 loop: CASSFPGGSEKLFF. DNA for the CDR3: TGTGCCAGCAGCTTCCCAGGGGGGAGTGAAAAACTGTTTTTT.

The chain uses TRBV5-8 and TRBJ2-7; 9 bases align to TRBD1. Looked up from germline, CDR1 is SGHTS and CDR2 is YDEGEE. J was trimmed by 7 bases and V by 4 bases; bases with no gene match: 9. This CDR3 region has 14 residues. In DNA, the CDR3 is TGTGCCAGCAGCCCACAGGGGGCATCGCGGGAGCAGTACTTC. It encodes CASSPQGASREQYF.

The V call is TRBV6-2 or TRBV6-3, the J call TRBJ2-1; the match to TRBD2 covers 8 bases. The CDR3 loop spans 16 amino acids. CDR1 is MNHEY, CDR2 SVGEGT, per germline. V dropped 5 bases and J dropped 4; count of bases not matched to a gene: 10. CDR3 region: CASSPVEAGAYNEQFF. The CDR3 DNA is TGTGCCAGCAGTCCCGTCGAAGCGGGGGCGTACAATGAGCAGTTCTTC.

The rearrangement joins TRBV19 to TRBJ1-5, with TRBD1 as a possible D gene (5 bases). This CDR3 spans 13 amino acids. Germline V lookup: CDR1 LNHDA, CDR2 SQIVND (reference sequence). V was pared by 8 bases and J by 0 bases, with 8 bases between. CDR3 sequence (DNA): TGTGCCAGTGACAGTCTTAGCAATCAGCCCCAGCATTTT. Translating it yields CASDSLSNQPQHF.

This clone was detected ten times or more. The V gene is TRBV29-1, the J gene TRBJ1-1; D unclear. Germline-derived CDR1 and CDR2 are SQVTM and ANQGSEA. The CDR3 has 14 residues. V was clipped by 8 bases and J by 0 bases, with 16 bases between them. Written as DNA, the CDR3 is TGCAGCTGGGCCACATCCCATCTGAACACTGAAGCTTTCTTT. As protein: CSWATSHLNTEAFF. The full variable domain, its missing parts supplied by reference TRBV29-1 and TRBJ1-1, is SAVISQKPSRDICQRGTSLTIQCQVDSQVTMMFWYRQQPGQSLTLIATANQGSEATYESGFVIDKFPISRPNLTFSTLTVSNMSPEDSSIYLCSWATSHLNTEAFFGQGTRLTVV.

The chain joins TRBV5-1 to TRBJ1-6; D may be TRBD1 (5 bases). Germline loops: CDR1 SGHRS, CDR2 YFSETQ. The CDR3 is 13 residues long. V shed 5 bases and J shed 13 bases, with 16 bases lying between them. Here the CDR3 DNA reads TGCGCCAGCAGGGATGATCAGGGCAGGCCCCTCCACTTT. Protein sequence: CASRDDQGRPLHF.

This chain joins TRBV6-5 and TRBJ1-2, with 7 bases fitting TRBD1. Germline V gene sequence: CDR1 MNHEY, CDR2 SVGAGI. Trimming at V came to 6 bases and at J to 8 bases, leaving 9 bases not matched to a gene. The CDR3 sequence is 13 residues long. CDR3 sequence: CASRRQGLNGYTF. The CDR3 bases are TGTGCCAGCAGACGACAGGGTCTGAACGGCTACACCTTC.

This clone appeared a few times. V gene TRBV9 combines with J gene TRBJ2-1; D gene ambiguous. Germline loops: CDR1 SGDLS, CDR2 YYNGEE. V was pared by 0 bases and J by 0 bases, with 7 bases between. The CDR3 has 15 residues. The CDR3 here is CASSVESSSYNEQFF. DNA for the CDR3: TGTGCCAGCAGCGTAGAGTCCAGCTCCTACAATGAGCAGTTCTTC.

The chain uses TRBV10-2 and TRBJ1-1; maybe TRBD1 (5 bases). V was clipped by 6 bases and J by 0 bases, with 8 bases between them. Germline-derived CDR1 and CDR2 are WSHSY and SAAADI. The CDR3 totals 13 residues. The CDR3 sequence: CASRTAMNTEAFF. The CDR3 DNA reads TGCGCCAGCAGGACAGCAATGAACACTGAAGCTTTCTTT.

V gene TRBV5-4 combines with J gene TRBJ1-1; D is possibly TRBD1 (5 bases). In germline, CDR1 is SGHNT, CDR2 YYREEE (reference sequence). V dropped 4 bases and J dropped 4 bases, with 14 bases sitting between them. There are 14 residues in the CDR3. CDR3 residues: CASSGAHGGTEAFF. In DNA, the CDR3 is TGTGCCAGCAGCGGGGCCCACGGGGGCACTGAAGCTTTCTTT.

V usage is TRBV28 and J usage is TRBJ2-2; perhaps TRBD2 as D (6 bases). The germline CDR1 and CDR2 sequences are MDHEN and SYDVKM. The V end was cut by 7 bases, the J end by 1 base, with 16 bases between. The CDR3 runs to 16 residues. The CDR3 DNA reads as TGTGCCAGCAACGAACATAGCGGATTGAACACCGGGGAGCTGTTTTTT. Translation gives CASNEHSGLNTGELFF.

J is TRBJ1-2 and V is TRBV19; 7 bases line up with TRBD1. The CDR3 sequence is 14 residues long. CDR1 is LNHDA, CDR2 SQIVND, per germline (reference sequence). Trimming at V came to 5 bases and at J to 4 bases, leaving 7 bases not matched to a gene. The CDR3 protein is CASSLQGVGYGYTF. The CDR3 DNA is TGTGCCAGTAGTCTGCAGGGGGTAGGCTATGGCTACACCTTC.

The chain links TRBV5-5 to TRBJ1-6, with a possible D match to TRBD1 (6 bases). The CDR3 length is 15 residues. The germline V gene encodes CDR1 SGHKS and CDR2 YYEKEE (reference sequence). Trimming cost V 2 bases and J 8 bases, with 14 bases left between them. DNA of the CDR3: TGTGCCAGCAGCTTTGGGGGCTCAGGGTATTCACCCCTCCACTTT. This sequence encodes CASSFGGSGYSPLHF.

The CDR3 DNA sequence: TGTGCCAGCAGCTTGAATTACTACGAGCAGTACTTC. Translation gives CASSLNYYEQYF. The chain uses TRBV5-6 and TRBJ2-7; the D is unclear. Germline V gene data show CDR1 as SGHDT and CDR2 as YYEEEE. Between the trimmed V and J ends, which lost 1 base and 3 bases, there was a span of 5 bases. The CDR3 has 12 residues.

On this clone: The sample contains more than one DNA sequence encoding this CDR3. V and J are TRBV24-1 and TRBJ2-3, with D unresolved. Trimming shortened V by 6 bases and J by 1 base, and 4 bases separated the two germline ends. CDR3 length: 12 amino acids. Per the germline V gene, CDR1 is KGHDR and CDR2 is SFDVKD. As DNA, the CDR3 is TGTGCCACCAGTCCTGGCACAGATACGCAGTATTTT. Translated: CATSPGTDTQYF.

This sequence joins TRBV4-3 and TRBJ2-2; maybe TRBD1 (5 bases). V was trimmed by 5 bases and J by 4 bases, leaving 14 bases between them. The length of the CDR3 is 15 residues. The V gene's germline CDR1 is LGHNA and CDR2 YSLEER. The CDR3 sequence: CASSSVGARTGELFF. The CDR3 nucleotides read TGCGCCAGCAGCTCTGTTGGGGCGCGCACCGGGGAGCTGTTTTTT.

The rearrangement joins TRBV7-9 to TRBJ2-1; 9 bases agree with TRBD2. The CDR3 spans 15 residues. With 1 base clipped from V and 5 bases from J, the junction kept 3 bases outside the gene matches. Per the germline V gene, CDR1 is SEHNR and CDR2 is FQNEAQ (reference sequence). CDR3 in DNA: TGTGCCAGCAGCTTAGTATCTAGCGGGGACAATGAGCAGTTCTTC. This codes for CASSLVSSGDNEQFF.

V and J are TRBV28 and TRBJ2-7; 8 bases are a match to TRBD1. CDR1 is MDHEN, CDR2 SYDVKM, per germline. J gave up 2 bases and V 6 bases, and 12 bases lay outside the gene matches. The CDR3 loop spans 16 amino acids. CDR3 in amino acids: CASSSSGEQGAYEQYF. In DNA, the CDR3 is TGTGCCAGCAGCTCCTCAGGGGAACAGGGGGCCTACGAGCAGTACTTC.

V and J are TRBV28 and TRBJ1-6; the D gene is possibly TRBD1 (5 bases). Germline CDR1 reads MDHEN; CDR2 reads SYDVKM. CDR3 length: 12 amino acids. The CDR3 DNA reads as TGTGCAGTGGGGGAGGGTTATTCACCCCTCCACTTT. It is translated as CAVGEGYSPLHF. Full variable domain (remainder filled in from reference TRBV28 and TRBJ1-6): DVKVTQSSRYLVKRTGEKVFLECVQDMDHENMFWYRQDPGLGLRLIYFSYDVKMKEKGDIPEGYSVSREKKERFSLILESASTNQTSMYLCAVGEGYSPLHFGNGTRLTVT.

The V gene is TRBV5-6, the J gene TRBJ1-3, with D possibly TRBD1 on 5 matching bases. This CDR3 is 14 amino acids long. Between the trimmed V and J ends, which lost 4 bases and 0 bases, there was a span of 8 bases. The germline V gene has CDR1 SGHDT and CDR2 YYEEEE. Here the CDR3 DNA reads TGTGCCAGCAGCGCGGGGCACTCTGGAAACACCATATATTTT. Its translation is CASSAGHSGNTIYF.

The gene calls are TRBV18 and TRBJ2-7; weak D call: TRBD2 (6 bases). Germline V gives CDR1 KGHSH, CDR2 LQKENI. V lost 7 bases to trimming and J lost 0 bases, with 10 bases between them. The CDR3 contains 13 residues. The CDR3 bases are TGTGCCAGCTTTGGGGGAGGCTCCTACGAGCAGTACTTC. This sequence encodes CASFGGGSYEQYF.

This clone appeared a single time. V is TRBV19 and J is TRBJ2-7; TRBD2 aligns across 12 bases. With 5 bases clipped from V and 0 bases from J, the junction kept 2 bases outside the gene matches. The CDR3 runs to 15 residues. Germline CDR1 is LNHDA and CDR2 is SQIVND (reference sequence). The DNA of the CDR3 is TGTGCCAGTAGTGAACTAGCGGGGGGCTCCTACGAGCAGTACTTC. It specifies CASSELAGGSYEQYF.

V usage is TRBV25-1 and J usage is TRBJ2-6; D is possibly TRBD2 (5 bases). This CDR3 is built from 16 residues. Germline CDR1 reads MGHDK; CDR2 reads SYGVNS. Deletions cut 6 bases from V and 2 bases from J, with 14 bases between. The CDR3 loop is CASRSLSGAGANVLTF. DNA for the CDR3: TGTGCCAGCAGATCACTCTCCGGGGCTGGGGCCAACGTCCTGACTTTC.

This clone was seen a handful of times. The chain uses TRBV20-1 and TRBJ1-1, with D uncertain. The CDR3 runs to 10 residues. CDR1 and CDR2 (germline): DFQATT, SNEGSKA (reference sequence). The chain's CDR3 is CSTKRTEAFF. CDR3 sequence (DNA): TGCAGCACAAAGCGAACTGAAGCTTTCTTT.